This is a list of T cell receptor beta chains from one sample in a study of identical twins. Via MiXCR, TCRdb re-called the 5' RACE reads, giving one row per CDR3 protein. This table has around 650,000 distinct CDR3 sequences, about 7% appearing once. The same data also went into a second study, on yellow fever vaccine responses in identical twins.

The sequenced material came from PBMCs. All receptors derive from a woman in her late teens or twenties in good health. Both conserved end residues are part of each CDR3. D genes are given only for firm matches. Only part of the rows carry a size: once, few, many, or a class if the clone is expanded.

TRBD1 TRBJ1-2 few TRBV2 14 TGTGCCAGCAGTGAGGTTCAGGGGGTGTCTGGCTACACCTTC CASSEVQGVSGYTF
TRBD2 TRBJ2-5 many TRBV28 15 TGTGCCAGCAGTAGGAGGACTAGCGGCCAAGAGACCCAGTACTTC CASSRRTSGQETQYF
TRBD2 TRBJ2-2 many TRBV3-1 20 TGTGCCAGCAGCCAAGAACCCGGGACTAGCGGGACAACATTCCCCGGGGAGCTGTTTTTT CASSQEPGTSGTTFPGELFF
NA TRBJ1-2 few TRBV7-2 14 TGTGCCATCCCGCGTCGGTGGAGGGATGAGGGCTACACCTTC CAIPRRWRDEGYTF
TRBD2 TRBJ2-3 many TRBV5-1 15 TGCGCCAGCAGCTTCACGGGGGGGAGCACAGATACGCAGTATTTT CASSFTGGSTDTQYF
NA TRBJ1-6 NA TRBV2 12 TGTGCCAGCAGCCGGACATCAGGACCCCTCCACTTT CASSRTSGPLHF
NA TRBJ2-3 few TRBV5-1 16 TGCGCCAGCAGCTTGGTGGGACTCGTCCCGGGAGATACGCAGTATTTT CASSLVGLVPGDTQYF
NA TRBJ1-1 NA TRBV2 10 TGTGCCACTACAGACACTGAAGCTTTCTTT CATTDTEAFF
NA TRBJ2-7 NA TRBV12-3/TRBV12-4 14 TGTGCCAGCAAACGGGGGGCCCTCTCCTACGAGCAGTACTTC CASKRGALSYEQYF
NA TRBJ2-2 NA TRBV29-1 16 TGCAGCGCATTGGGGAATGGGGGGCGTCGAACCGGGGAGCTGTTTTTT CSALGNGGRRTGELFF
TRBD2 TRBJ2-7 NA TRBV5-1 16 TGCGCCAGCAGCTTGGGCCCTAGCGGGAGCTCCTACGAGCAGTACTTC CASSLGPSGSSYEQYF
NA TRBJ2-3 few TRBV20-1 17 TGCTGTGCTAGATCCCCAGACCCGGCGCCGAGCACAGATACGCAGTATTTT CCARSPDPAPSTDTQYF
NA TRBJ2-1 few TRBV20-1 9 TGCAGTGTGGACAGTGAGCAGTTCTTC CSVDSEQFF
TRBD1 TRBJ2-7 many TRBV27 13 TGTGCCAGCAGTTTAACGACAGGGTTCGAGCAGTACTTC CASSLTTGFEQYF
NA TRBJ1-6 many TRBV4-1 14 TGCGCCAGCAGCCAAGAAGACGGGTATTCACCCCTCCACTTT CASSQEDGYSPLHF
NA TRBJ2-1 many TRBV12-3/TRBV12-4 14 TGTGCCAGCTCATGGGGGGCAGTATACAATGAGCAGTTCTTC CASSWGAVYNEQFF
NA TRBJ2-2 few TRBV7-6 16 TGTGCCAGCAGCTTAAATGTGGTTGGTCCTTCCGGGGAGCTGTTTTTT CASSLNVVGPSGELFF
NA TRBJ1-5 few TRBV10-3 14 TGTGCCATCAGTGAAGGTGGGATCAATCAGCCCCAGCATTTT CAISEGGINQPQHF
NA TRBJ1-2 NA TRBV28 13 TGTGCCAGCAGTTGGATAGAGTACTATGGCTACACCTTC CASSWIEYYGYTF
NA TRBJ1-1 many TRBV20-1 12 TGCAGTGTTCTGGGGGAGGGCACTGAAGCTTTCTTT CSVLGEGTEAFF
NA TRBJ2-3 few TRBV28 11 TGTGCCAGCAGATTAAGAGATACGCAGTATTTT CASRLRDTQYF
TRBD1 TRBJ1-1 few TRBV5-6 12 TGTGCCAGCAGGCGGACAGGGGACGAAGCTTTCTTT CASRRTGDEAFF
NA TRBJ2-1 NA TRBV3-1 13 TGTGCCAGCAGCCCCAACCCCGGTTATGAGCAGTTCTTC CASSPNPGYEQFF
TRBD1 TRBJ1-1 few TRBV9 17 TGTGCCAGCAGCGTTGGAGTTAGGGACAGGGTGAACACTGAAGCTTTCTTT CASSVGVRDRVNTEAFF
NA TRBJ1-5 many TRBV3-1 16 TGTGCCAGCAGCCATGGCAATCACGGTCCCAATCAGCCCCAGCATTTT CASSHGNHGPNQPQHF
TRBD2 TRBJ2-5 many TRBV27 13 TGTGCCACCGCCTATAGCGGGCAAGAGACCCAGTACTTC CATAYSGQETQYF
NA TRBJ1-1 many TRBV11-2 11 TGTGCCAGCGGCCGGGGTACTGAAGCTTTCTTT CASGRGTEAFF
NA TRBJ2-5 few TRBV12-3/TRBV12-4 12 TGTGCCAGCAGTTTGGGGATGGCGACCCAGTACTTC CASSLGMATQYF
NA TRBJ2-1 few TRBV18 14 TGTGCCAGCTCAGGGCCTAGCTCCTACAATGAGCAGTTCTTC CASSGPSSYNEQFF
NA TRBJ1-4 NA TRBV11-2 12 TGTGCCAGCAGCTTAGGTGGAGCGGGGGGAGGATTT CASSLGGAGGGF
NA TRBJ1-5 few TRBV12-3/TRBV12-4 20 TGTGCCAGCAGTTTATCTTCCGGGCCCTTACCCCCCTATAGCAATCAGCCCCAGCATTTT CASSLSSGPLPPYSNQPQHF
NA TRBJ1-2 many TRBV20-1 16 TGCAGTGCTAGAGCGAATCAAGGACAAACGTCCTATGGCTACACCTTC CSARANQGQTSYGYTF
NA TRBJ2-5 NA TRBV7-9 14 TGTGCCAGCAGCTTCCCCCCGCAGCAAGAGACCCAGTACTTC CASSFPPQQETQYF
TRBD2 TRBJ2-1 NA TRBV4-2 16 TGTGCCAGCAGCCAAGGGGTAGCGGGAGTTTTCAATGAGCAGTTCTTC CASSQGVAGVFNEQFF
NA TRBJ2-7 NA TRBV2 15 TGTGCCAGCAGTGAAGCGGGCGTTAGGAGCCGCGAGCAGTACTTC CASSEAGVRSREQYF
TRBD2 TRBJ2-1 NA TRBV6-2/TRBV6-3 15 TGTGCCAGCAGGTTAGCGGGAGGGTCTAGGAATGAGCAGTTCTTC CASRLAGGSRNEQFF
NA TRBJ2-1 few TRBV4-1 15 TGCGCCAGCAGCCAAGACTATAGCTCCTACAATGAGCAGTTCTTC CASSQDYSSYNEQFF
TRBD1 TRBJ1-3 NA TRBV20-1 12 TGCAGTGTCCCGGACAGGGGTAACACCATATATTTT CSVPDRGNTIYF
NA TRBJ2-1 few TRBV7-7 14 TGTGCCAGCAGCCCGGGACAACTATACAATGAGCAGTTCTTC CASSPGQLYNEQFF
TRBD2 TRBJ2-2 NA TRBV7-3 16 TGTGCCAGCAGATTTGTAGCGGGATTGAACACCGGGGAGCTGTTTTTT CASRFVAGLNTGELFF
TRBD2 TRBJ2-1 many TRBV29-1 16 TGCAGCGTTGAAGAGGCCGGGACTAGTCGCTACAATGAGCAGTTCTTC CSVEEAGTSRYNEQFF
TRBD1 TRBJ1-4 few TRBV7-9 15 TGTGCCAGCCTAGGAGGGACAGCAACTAATGAAAAACTGTTTTTT CASLGGTATNEKLFF
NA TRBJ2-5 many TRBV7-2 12 TGTGCCAGCAGTCCCCTCTCGGTGACCCAGTACTTC CASSPLSVTQYF
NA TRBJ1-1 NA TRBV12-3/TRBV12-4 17 TGTGCCAGCAGCCCTAGAGGGGACCGACAGTTCCGCGGTGTAGCTTTCTTT CASSPRGDRQFRGVAFF
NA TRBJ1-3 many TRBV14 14 TGTGCCAGCAGACGAACAGGCTCTGGAAACACCATATATTTT CASRRTGSGNTIYF
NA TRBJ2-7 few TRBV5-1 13 TGCGCCAGCAGCTTGTCTTACTCCTACGAGCAGTACTTC CASSLSYSYEQYF
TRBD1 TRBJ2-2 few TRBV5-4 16 TGTGCCAGCAGTGGTGGACAGGGTCGGGTCACCGGGGAGCTGTTTTTT CASSGGQGRVTGELFF
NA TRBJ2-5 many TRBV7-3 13 TGTGCCAGCAGTTACAGCTCCCAAGAGACCCAGTACTTC CASSYSSQETQYF
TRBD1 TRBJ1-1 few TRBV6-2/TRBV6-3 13 TGTGCCAGCAGTCTCACAGGGGGCCGGTTCGCTTTCTTT CASSLTGGRFAFF
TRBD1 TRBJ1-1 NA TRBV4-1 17 TGCGCCAGCAGCCATCAATCGGGACAGGGGATTTACACTGAAGCTTTCTTT CASSHQSGQGIYTEAFF
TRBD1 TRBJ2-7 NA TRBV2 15 TGTGCCAGCTTCCCCGGACAGGGGGGAACCTACGAGCAGTACTTC CASFPGQGGTYEQYF
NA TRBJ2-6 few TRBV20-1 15 TGCAGTGCCCCGAGACCGAGCTCTGGGGCCAACGTCCTGACTTTC CSAPRPSSGANVLTF
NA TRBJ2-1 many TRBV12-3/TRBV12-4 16 TGTGCCAGCAGAATACAGGGCAGTCGCGATTACAATGAGCAGTTCTTC CASRIQGSRDYNEQFF
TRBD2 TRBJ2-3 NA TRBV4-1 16 TGCGCCAGCAGCCAAGTGGGAGGGAGCGGCACAGATACGCAGTATTTT CASSQVGGSGTDTQYF
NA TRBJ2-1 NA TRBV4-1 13 TGCGCCAGCAGCCAAGACGATTGGCAGAAGCAGTTCTTC CASSQDDWQKQFF
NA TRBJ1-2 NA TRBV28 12 TGTGCCAGCATAGGGGACGGATATGGCTACACCTTC CASIGDGYGYTF
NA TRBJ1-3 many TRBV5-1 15 TGCGCCAGCAGCCGTTCGGACAGCTCTGGAAACACCATATATTTT CASSRSDSSGNTIYF
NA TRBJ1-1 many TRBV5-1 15 TGCGCCAGCAGCAGATACAGGGATTCGAACACTGAAGCTTTCTTT CASSRYRDSNTEAFF
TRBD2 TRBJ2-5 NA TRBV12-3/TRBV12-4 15 TGTGCCAGCAGTCCCTTTAGCGGGATAGGAGAGACCCAGTACTTC CASSPFSGIGETQYF